The rows below give T cell receptor beta chains drawn from one sample of a study of blood T cells in healthy people across ages. TCRdb re-called the 5' RACE reads with MiXCR, one entry per CDR3 protein. The repertoire has roughly 2 million distinct CDR3 sequences, around 50% of them found once; the top ten carry roughly 2.1%. The sample consisted of blood. The receptors come from a woman aged 40 to 49 in good health. Both conserved end residues are part of each CDR3. The D gene is left open where the match is weak. Clone size is stated in some rows and not others, as once, few, many or a class when expanded.

clone size: -
D gene: -
V gene: TRBV20-1
J gene: TRBJ2-5
CDR3 protein: CSARDPTSSGVRKTQYF
CDR3 DNA: TGCAGTGCTAGAGATCCGACTTCATCAGGGGTCCGGAAGACCCAGTACTTC

clone size: once
D gene: TRBD1
V gene: TRBV10-3
J gene: TRBJ1-2
CDR3 protein: CAIGQELYYGYTF
CDR3 DNA: TGTGCCATCGGACAGGAGCTGTACTATGGCTACACCTTC

clone size: -
D gene: -
V gene: TRBV14
J gene: TRBJ2-3
CDR3 protein: CASSPVGRRDTQYF
CDR3 DNA: TGTGCCAGCAGCCCCGTGGGCAGAAGGGATACGCAGTATTTT

clone size: once
D gene: TRBD2
V gene: TRBV5-1
J gene: TRBJ2-1
CDR3 protein: CASSRPSGGSYNEQFF
CDR3 DNA: TGCGCCAGCAGCCGCCCTAGCGGGGGCTCCTACAATGAGCAGTTCTTC

clone size: once
D gene: -
V gene: TRBV2
J gene: TRBJ2-7
CDR3 protein: CASRLSESVAYEQYF
CDR3 DNA: TGTGCCAGCAGACTTTCCGAATCAGTAGCCTACGAGCAGTACTTC

clone size: -
D gene: -
V gene: TRBV6-6
J gene: TRBJ2-3
CDR3 protein: CASSPRGTDTLYF
CDR3 DNA: TGTGCCAGCAGCCCCCGGGGCACAGATACGCTGTATTTT

clone size: -
D gene: -
V gene: TRBV27
J gene: TRBJ1-6
CDR3 protein: CASSFLGALDSPLHF
CDR3 DNA: TGTGCCAGCAGTTTTCTGGGGGCGCTGGATTCACCCCTCCACTTT

clone size: -
D gene: TRBD1
V gene: TRBV11-2
J gene: TRBJ1-4
CDR3 protein: CASSSDRGSREKLFF
CDR3 DNA: TGTGCCAGCAGCTCCGACAGGGGTTCTCGAGAAAAACTGTTTTTT

clone size: -
D gene: TRBD1
V gene: TRBV7-9
J gene: TRBJ1-2
CDR3 protein: CASSRDRVSDGYTF
CDR3 DNA: TGTGCCAGCAGCCGGGACAGGGTGTCGGATGGCTACACCTTC

clone size: -
D gene: TRBD1
V gene: TRBV20-1
J gene: TRBJ1-2
CDR3 protein: CSARPEDRGLYGYTF
CDR3 DNA: TGCAGTGCTAGGCCTGAAGACAGGGGGCTGTATGGCTACACCTTC

clone size: few
D gene: TRBD1
V gene: TRBV9
J gene: TRBJ2-3
CDR3 protein: CASSVGSGTGPTDTQYF
CDR3 DNA: TGTGCCAGCAGCGTAGGTTCTGGGACAGGTCCCACAGATACGCAGTATTTT

clone size: -
D gene: -
V gene: TRBV4-3
J gene: TRBJ2-3
CDR3 protein: CASSQGGSRGFLDTQYF
CDR3 DNA: TGCGCCAGCAGCCAAGGAGGGAGCAGGGGCTTCCTAGATACGCAGTATTTT

clone size: few
D gene: TRBD2
V gene: TRBV20-1
J gene: TRBJ2-5
CDR3 protein: CSAGLAGGLETQYF
CDR3 DNA: TGCAGTGCGGGACTAGCGGGGGGTTTGGAGACCCAGTACTTC

clone size: -
D gene: TRBD2
V gene: TRBV12-3/TRBV12-4
J gene: TRBJ2-3
CDR3 protein: CASRLAGSVDTQYF
CDR3 DNA: TGTGCCAGCAGACTAGCGGGGAGCGTAGATACGCAGTATTTT

clone size: -
D gene: -
V gene: TRBV27
J gene: TRBJ1-2
CDR3 protein: CASSNSGEDYGYTF
CDR3 DNA: TGTGCCAGCAGCAACTCAGGGGAAGACTATGGCTACACCTTC

clone size: -
D gene: -
V gene: TRBV24-1
J gene: TRBJ2-1
CDR3 protein: CAIRGAGLHEQFF
CDR3 DNA: TGTGCCATCCGGGGCGCGGGTCTGCATGAGCAGTTCTTC

clone size: -
D gene: -
V gene: TRBV6-5
J gene: TRBJ1-5
CDR3 protein: CASSYVPNQPQHF
CDR3 DNA: TGTGCCAGCAGTTACGTACCTAATCAGCCCCAGCATTTT

clone size: few
D gene: -
V gene: TRBV20-1
J gene: TRBJ1-5
CDR3 protein: CSARSTVNSNQPQHF
CDR3 DNA: TGCAGTGCTAGATCGACAGTAAATAGCAATCAGCCCCAGCATTTT

clone size: -
D gene: -
V gene: TRBV10-3
J gene: TRBJ2-1
CDR3 protein: CAISVGQDEQFF
CDR3 DNA: TGTGCCATCAGTGTAGGTCAAGATGAGCAGTTCTTC

clone size: -
D gene: TRBD2
V gene: TRBV20-1
J gene: TRBJ2-1
CDR3 protein: CSARSGTSRPNEQFF
CDR3 DNA: TGCAGTGCTAGATCCGGGACTAGCCGCCCCAATGAGCAGTTCTTC

clone size: few
D gene: -
V gene: TRBV20-1
J gene: TRBJ2-7
CDR3 protein: CSAPKQSSTFYEQYF
CDR3 DNA: TGCAGTGCTCCGAAACAGAGTTCCACCTTCTACGAGCAGTACTTC

clone size: -
D gene: TRBD1
V gene: TRBV6-1
J gene: TRBJ2-1
CDR3 protein: CASSELDRGRETQFF
CDR3 DNA: TGTGCCAGCAGTGAACTGGACAGGGGTAGAGAGACCCAGTTCTTC

clone size: -
D gene: -
V gene: TRBV20-1
J gene: TRBJ2-1
CDR3 protein: CSASGVSSYNEQFF
CDR3 DNA: TGCAGTGCTAGTGGGGTGAGCTCCTACAATGAGCAGTTCTTC

clone size: -
D gene: -
V gene: TRBV7-2
J gene: TRBJ1-6
CDR3 protein: CASSLGALSLNSPLHF
CDR3 DNA: TGTGCCAGCAGCTTAGGCGCCCTGAGCCTTAATTCACCCCTCCACTTT

clone size: few
D gene: -
V gene: TRBV5-5
J gene: TRBJ1-2
CDR3 protein: CASSLGGRGLTLYGYTF
CDR3 DNA: TGTGCCAGCAGCTTGGGAGGAAGAGGCCTTACACTTTATGGCTACACCTTC

clone size: few
D gene: -
V gene: TRBV12-3/TRBV12-4
J gene: TRBJ2-3
CDR3 protein: CASSGSPSATDTQYF
CDR3 DNA: TGTGCCAGCAGTGGGTCTCCAAGCGCCACAGATACGCAGTATTTT

clone size: -
D gene: TRBD1
V gene: TRBV5-1
J gene: TRBJ1-6
CDR3 protein: CASSSDRGQGDSPLHF
CDR3 DNA: TGCGCCAGCAGCTCCGACAGGGGGCAAGGAGATTCACCCCTCCACTTT

clone size: -
D gene: TRBD2
V gene: TRBV5-6
J gene: TRBJ2-1
CDR3 protein: CASSRWTSRNEQFF
CDR3 DNA: TGTGCCAGCAGCCGCTGGACTAGTAGGAATGAGCAGTTCTTC

clone size: -
D gene: -
V gene: TRBV20-1
J gene: TRBJ2-5
CDR3 protein: CRGPGADKETQYF
CDR3 DNA: TGCAGGGGGCCGGGAGCGGATAAAGAGACCCAGTACTTC

clone size: -
D gene: TRBD2
V gene: TRBV7-9
J gene: TRBJ2-1
CDR3 protein: CACRGGSVEQFF
CDR3 DNA: TGTGCCTGTCGCGGGGGAAGTGTTGAGCAGTTCTTC

clone size: few
D gene: -
V gene: TRBV7-7
J gene: TRBJ2-5
CDR3 protein: CASTKAGGGETQYF
CDR3 DNA: TGTGCTAGCACCAAAGCCGGGGGAGGAGAGACCCAGTACTTC

clone size: few
D gene: -
V gene: TRBV7-8
J gene: TRBJ2-5
CDR3 protein: CASTSIGRGPSYNEQYF
CDR3 DNA: TGTGCCAGCACCTCCATTGGGAGGGGGCCCTCCTACAATGAGCAGTACTTC

clone size: -
D gene: -
V gene: TRBV11-1
J gene: TRBJ1-1
CDR3 protein: CASSVFRGGENTEAFF
CDR3 DNA: TGTGCCAGCAGCGTTTTCAGGGGAGGGGAGAACACTGAAGCTTTCTTT

clone size: few
D gene: -
V gene: TRBV25-1
J gene: TRBJ1-2
CDR3 protein: CASSELWNGYTF
CDR3 DNA: TGTGCCAGCAGTGAATTGTGGAATGGCTACACCTTC

clone size: -
D gene: TRBD2
V gene: TRBV7-8
J gene: TRBJ2-3
CDR3 protein: CASSTRGGSTTTDTQYF
CDR3 DNA: TGTGCCAGCAGCACACGGGGGGGTTCCACAACCACAGATACGCAGTATTTT

clone size: -
D gene: -
V gene: TRBV5-1
J gene: TRBJ2-1
CDR3 protein: CASRGGGRSYNEQFF
CDR3 DNA: TGCGCCAGCAGAGGAGGAGGCCGCTCCTACAATGAGCAGTTCTTC

clone size: few
D gene: TRBD2
V gene: TRBV6-5
J gene: TRBJ2-3
CDR3 protein: CASSPLAGKTDTQYF
CDR3 DNA: TGTGCCAGCAGTCCGCTAGCGGGGAAGACAGATACGCAGTATTTT

clone size: few
D gene: -
V gene: TRBV28
J gene: TRBJ1-1
CDR3 protein: CASSLGQNEAFF
CDR3 DNA: TGTGCCAGCAGCCTCGGACAAAATGAAGCTTTCTTT

clone size: -
D gene: -
V gene: TRBV3-1
J gene: TRBJ1-4
CDR3 protein: CASSHPEHEKLFF
CDR3 DNA: TGTGCCAGCAGCCACCCGGAGCACGAAAAACTGTTTTTT

clone size: once
D gene: -
V gene: TRBV24-1
J gene: TRBJ2-7
CDR3 protein: CATSDLSGPAPSSYEQYF
CDR3 DNA: TGTGCCACCAGTGATTTAAGTGGCCCAGCACCCAGCTCCTACGAGCAGTACTTC

clone size: once
D gene: -
V gene: TRBV4-2
J gene: TRBJ1-1
CDR3 protein: CASSQVLASQRVNTEAFF
CDR3 DNA: TGTGCCAGCAGCCAAGTATTAGCATCCCAAAGGGTGAACACTGAAGCTTTCTTT

clone size: -
D gene: TRBD2
V gene: TRBV6-5
J gene: TRBJ2-7
CDR3 protein: CASSYQRGYNEQYF
CDR3 DNA: TGTGCCAGCAGTTACCAGCGGGGGTACAATGAGCAGTACTTC

clone size: -
D gene: -
V gene: TRBV24-1
J gene: TRBJ2-1
CDR3 protein: CATSDGAEREQFF
CDR3 DNA: TGTGCCACCAGTGATGGGGCAGAGAGGGAGCAGTTCTTC

clone size: -
D gene: -
V gene: TRBV9
J gene: TRBJ2-1
CDR3 protein: CASSVEAPDNEQFF
CDR3 DNA: TGTGCCAGCAGCGTAGAAGCCCCTGACAATGAGCAGTTCTTC

clone size: few
D gene: TRBD2
V gene: TRBV6-2/TRBV6-3
J gene: TRBJ2-1
CDR3 protein: CASRRAGGGGSYNEQFF
CDR3 DNA: TGTGCCAGCAGAAGAGCGGGGGGTGGAGGTTCCTACAATGAGCAGTTCTTC

clone size: -
D gene: -
V gene: TRBV7-9
J gene: TRBJ1-1
CDR3 protein: CASSSFGTEAFF
CDR3 DNA: TGTGCCAGCAGCTCCTTTGGCACTGAAGCTTTCTTT

clone size: -
D gene: TRBD2
V gene: TRBV28
J gene: TRBJ2-7
CDR3 protein: CASSPGGEISYEQYF
CDR3 DNA: TGTGCCAGCAGTCCCGGGGGGGAGATCTCCTACGAGCAGTACTTC

clone size: few
D gene: TRBD2
V gene: TRBV7-2
J gene: TRBJ2-7
CDR3 protein: CASSPSGGHYEQYF
CDR3 DNA: TGTGCCAGCAGCCCTAGCGGGGGCCACTACGAGCAGTACTTC

clone size: -
D gene: -
V gene: TRBV4-1
J gene: TRBJ1-5
CDR3 protein: CASSQDVGAQHF
CDR3 DNA: TGCGCCAGCAGCCAAGACGTCGGGGCCCAGCATTTT

clone size: -
D gene: -
V gene: TRBV7-2
J gene: TRBJ2-7
CDR3 protein: CASSGALYEQYF
CDR3 DNA: TGTGCCAGCAGCGGGGCTTTATACGAGCAGTACTTC

clone size: -
D gene: -
V gene: TRBV6-2/TRBV6-3
J gene: TRBJ1-5
CDR3 protein: CASSPWGLQPQHF
CDR3 DNA: TGTGCCAGCTCCCCGTGGGGACTTCAGCCCCAGCATTTT

clone size: few
D gene: -
V gene: TRBV20-1
J gene: TRBJ2-5
CDR3 protein: CSAHPRPGKETQYF
CDR3 DNA: TGCAGTGCCCACCCTAGGCCCGGAAAAGAGACCCAGTACTTC

clone size: many
D gene: -
V gene: TRBV12-3/TRBV12-4
J gene: TRBJ2-3
CDR3 protein: CASSRRLSTDTQYF
CDR3 DNA: TGTGCCAGCAGCCGTCGTCTTAGCACAGATACGCAGTATTTT

clone size: -
D gene: -
V gene: TRBV27
J gene: TRBJ1-2
CDR3 protein: CASIDGSGGGYTF
CDR3 DNA: TGTGCCAGCATCGATGGGAGTGGGGGAGGCTACACCTTC